One and the same sample provided the 22 T cell receptor beta chains below, sequenced in a study of blood T cell repertoires in COVID-19. The repertoire was sequenced with immunoSEQ multiplex PCR; TCRdb's copy has only in-frame clones and lacks some. The table shows around 100,000 clones, with roughly four fifths occurring only once. The material sequenced was peripheral blood. These receptor sequences come from a man between 60 and 70 years old with acute or convalescent COVID-19.

This chain connects TRBV7-9 to TRBJ2-5; 7 bases fit TRBD2. The CDR3 length is 14 residues. The trim removed 5 bases at V and 4 bases at J, leaving 7 bases unmatched. The V gene's germline CDR1 is SEHNR and CDR2 FQNEAQ (reference sequence). The CDR3 is CASSPLTSVETQYF. CDR3 nucleotide sequence: TGTGCCAGCAGCCCACTAACTAGCGTAGAGACCCAGTACTTC. Variable domain in full (rest from reference TRBV7-9 and TRBJ2-5): DTGVSQNPRHKITKRGQNVTFRCDPISEHNRLYWYRQTLGQGPEFLTYFQNEAQLEKSRLLSDRFSAERPKGSFSTLEIQRTEQGDSAMYLCASSPLTSVETQYFGPGTRLLVL.

In DNA, the CDR3 is TGTGCCACCAGCAGAGATTCGGGAGGCTACACCTTC. It encodes CATSRDSGGYTF. The chain has TRBV15 and TRBJ1-2; D remains ambiguous. Trimming cost V 0 bases and J 8 bases, with 7 bases left between them. The CDR3 contains 12 residues. Germline V gene data show CDR1 as LNHNV and CDR2 as YYDKDF (reference sequence).

This clone appeared a single time. The chain links TRBV6-2 or TRBV6-3 to TRBJ1-2; 9 positions match TRBD1. Germline values: CDR1 MNHEY, CDR2 SVGEGT. The CDR3 is 15 residues long. V was clipped by 4 bases and J by 3 bases; unmatched bases: 6. This chain's CDR3 is CASSSPGQGHYGYTF. CDR3 DNA sequence: TGTGCCAGCAGTTCCCCGGGACAGGGACACTATGGCTACACCTTC.

This chain uses TRBV28 with TRBJ1-1; D might be TRBD1 (6 bases). CDR1 MDHEN and CDR2 SYDVKM come from the germline V gene. V lost 2 bases to trimming and J lost 6 bases, with 19 bases between them. The CDR3 is made up of 16 amino acids. The CDR3 loop reads CASSLGRLGGGAEAFF. CDR3 in DNA: TGTGCCAGCAGTTTAGGGCGGTTGGGAGGGGGGGCTGAAGCTTTCTTT.

The chain employs TRBV7-9 and TRBJ2-1; D is unclear. The V end lost 5 bases, the J end lost 6 bases, and 8 bases lay between the germline ends. CDR1 is SEHNR and CDR2 is FQNEAQ in the germline V gene (reference sequence). The CDR3 spans 12 residues. CDR3 region: CASSPSPNEQFF. DNA of the CDR3: TGTGCCAGCAGCCCGTCCCCCAATGAGCAGTTCTTC.

The CDR3, as DNA: TGTGCCAGCAGCTTGGAGTCTGCAGGGAACACTGAAGCTTTCTTT. Protein sequence: CASSLESAGNTEAFF. The gene calls are TRBV5-6 and TRBJ1-1, with D uncertain. The V gene lost 0 bases and the J gene lost 1 base, with 10 bases spanning the gap. CDR1 and CDR2 (germline): SGHDT, YYEEEE. The CDR3 has 15 residues.

V usage is TRBV19 and J usage is TRBJ2-2, with 7 bases aligning to TRBD1. V was clipped by 7 bases and J by 0 bases; unmatched bases: 5. The CDR3 consists of 15 residues. Looked up from germline, CDR1 is LNHDA and CDR2 is SQIVND (reference sequence). Here the CDR3 reads CASTPGTANTGELFF. The CDR3 DNA reads TGTGCCAGTACCCCCGGGACAGCGAACACCGGGGAGCTGTTTTTT.

This rearrangement joins TRBV10-2 to TRBJ2-7; the D gene is possibly TRBD1 (6 bases). Per the germline V gene, CDR1 is WSHSY and CDR2 is SAAADI. The CDR3 has 12 residues. Between the trimmed V and J ends, which lost 6 bases and 4 bases, there was a span of 10 bases. CDR3 amino acids: CASRDSSYEQYF. DNA for the CDR3: TGCGCCAGCAGGGACAGTTCATACGAGCAGTACTTC.

The chain combines TRBV7-2 with TRBJ1-3, with D possibly matching TRBD1 (5 bases). This CDR3 region has 13 residues. Germline assignment: CDR1 SGHTA and CDR2 FQGNSA. V lost 4 bases, J lost 5 bases, and 9 bases lay in between. CDR3 coding DNA: TGTGCCAGCAGCTACGGGGGGAGAAACACCATATATTTT. Amino acid sequence: CASSYGGRNTIYF.

V gene TRBV18 combines with J gene TRBJ1-2, with 11 positions matching TRBD1. This CDR3 comprises 16 residues. Germline values: CDR1 KGHSH, CDR2 LQKENI. J lost 7 bases, V lost 2 bases, and 9 bases had no gene match. Here the CDR3 reads CASSPGVPGTGGGYTF. The CDR3 DNA is TGTGCCAGCTCACCAGGGGTCCCCGGGACAGGGGGTGGCTACACCTTC.

This CDR3 reads CASSSPRGTQYF. The CDR3 DNA is TGTGCCAGCAGCTCACCCCGAGGGACCCAGTACTTC. The V gene is TRBV11-2, the J gene TRBJ2-5; D is uncertain. The CDR3 spans 12 residues. Per germline, CDR1 SGHAT and CDR2 FQNNGV. Trimming removed 4 bases from V and 7 bases from J, with 10 bases in between. Supplemented by reference TRBV11-2 and TRBJ2-5, the full variable domain reads EAGVAQSPRYKIIEKRQSVAFWCNPISGHATLYWYQQILGQGPKLLIQFQNNGVVDDSQLPKDRFSAERLKGVDSTLKIQPAKLEDSAVYLCASSSPRGTQYFGPGTRLLVL.

The gene calls are TRBV7-2 and TRBJ1-2; D might be TRBD1 (6 bases). This CDR3 spans 17 amino acids. CDR1 is SGHTA, CDR2 FQGNSA, per germline. The V end was cut by 5 bases, the J end by 7 bases, with 26 bases between. CDR3: CASSPRPRGTSLGGYTF. For the CDR3, the DNA is TGTGCCAGCAGCCCTAGGCCCAGGGGAACTTCCCTTGGTGGCTACACCTTC.

V and J are TRBV18 and TRBJ1-2, with TRBD1 matching over 7 bases. CDR1 and CDR2 from the germline V gene are KGHSH and LQKENI. The junction had 4 bases not matched to a gene; V was cut back by 0 bases and J by 6 bases. The CDR3 runs 14 residues. The CDR3 coding sequence is TGTGCCAGCTCACCACCGAACAGGGGCAATGGCTACACCTTC. Translating it yields CASSPPNRGNGYTF.

CDR3 sequence: CSVVTGWSGELFF. DNA of the CDR3: TGCAGCGTTGTAACAGGGTGGTCCGGGGAGCTGTTTTTT. V and J are TRBV29-1 and TRBJ2-2; weak D call: TRBD1 (6 bases). Germline CDR1 is SQVTM and CDR2 is ANQGSEA. CDR3 length: 13 residues. V was trimmed by 4 bases and J by 6 bases, leaving 12 bases between them.

This clone was recorded only once. This chain joins TRBV6-5 and TRBJ1-2; weak D call: TRBD1 (6 bases). In germline, CDR1 is MNHEY, CDR2 SVGAGI. The CDR3 totals 15 residues. V was pared by 0 bases and J by 5 bases, with 13 bases between. CDR3 bases: TGTGCCAGCAGTTACTCTGGGGGCGTATGGTATGGCTACACCTTC. It codes for CASSYSGGVWYGYTF.

V and J are TRBV28 and TRBJ2-6; 9 bases align to TRBD1. Germline V lookup: CDR1 MDHEN, CDR2 SYDVKM. This CDR3 contains 20 residues. The ends lost 1 base at V and 2 bases at J; junction bases unmatched: 12. In nucleotides, the CDR3 is TGTGCCAGCAGTTTATTAGGGAGATGGACAGGGGAGACTGGGGCCAACGTCCTGACTTTC. Its protein is CASSLLGRWTGETGANVLTF.

This chain uses TRBV20-1 with TRBJ2-5, with D possibly matching TRBD2 (5 bases). Germline lookup yields CDR1 DFQATT and CDR2 SNEGSKA (reference sequence). This CDR3 region has 11 residues. Trimming removed 6 bases from V and 1 base from J, with 6 bases in between. This chain's CDR3 is CSAEGQETQYF. The CDR3 region has the DNA TGCAGTGCAGAGGGCCAAGAGACCCAGTACTTC.

CDR3 nucleotides: TGTGCCAGCAGCCTCGGGACAGGGGCTTCCTACGAGCAGTACTTC. Translated: CASSLGTGASYEQYF. The J gene is TRBJ2-7, the V gene TRBV4-2; 10 bases align to TRBD1. The length of the CDR3 is 15 residues. From germline, CDR1 is LGHNA and CDR2 YNFKEQ. J lost 1 base, V lost 4 bases, and 4 bases had no gene match.

The rearrangement joins TRBV5-1 to TRBJ1-1; TRBD1 matches at 7 bases. This CDR3 is 15 amino acids long. Germline V gene sequence: CDR1 SGHRS, CDR2 YFSETQ. Germline trimming cut 2 bases from V and 6 bases from J; bases unmatched to any gene: 10. The CDR3, as DNA: TGCGCCAGCAGCTTAGCCGACAGGGATCTAGCTGAAGCTTTCTTT. It is translated as CASSLADRDLAEAFF.

The chain recombines TRBV7-3 with TRBJ2-2; TRBD1 aligns across 9 bases. The CDR3 has 16 residues. Germline CDR1 and CDR2: SGHTA and FQGTGA. The ends lost 5 bases at V and 4 bases at J; junction bases unmatched: 8. CDR3 region: CASSPTGGVTTGELFF. In DNA, the CDR3 is TGTGCCAGCAGCCCAACAGGGGGCGTAACCACCGGGGAGCTGTTTTTT.

This clone was counted once. CDR3 sequence reads: CASSSLLGQGGGYTF. The CDR3 region has the DNA TGTGCCAGCAGCTCCCTGCTTGGACAGGGTGGAGGCTACACCTTC. The J gene is TRBJ1-2, the V gene TRBV7-2, with 8 positions matching TRBD1. V shed 4 bases, J shed 8 bases, and the junction held 12 bases outside the gene matches. The germline gives CDR1 SGHTA, CDR2 FQGNSA. The CDR3 sequence is 15 residues long.

There are a few counts of this clone. The chain carries TRBV12-3 or TRBV12-4 and TRBJ2-1; D call uncertain. The V gene lost 6 bases and the J gene lost 10 bases, with 16 bases spanning the gap. CDR3 size: 13 residues. The CDR3 region is CASSDLEANEQFF. The DNA for the CDR3 is TGTGCCAGCAGCGACCTAGAGGCAAACGAGCAGTTCTTC.